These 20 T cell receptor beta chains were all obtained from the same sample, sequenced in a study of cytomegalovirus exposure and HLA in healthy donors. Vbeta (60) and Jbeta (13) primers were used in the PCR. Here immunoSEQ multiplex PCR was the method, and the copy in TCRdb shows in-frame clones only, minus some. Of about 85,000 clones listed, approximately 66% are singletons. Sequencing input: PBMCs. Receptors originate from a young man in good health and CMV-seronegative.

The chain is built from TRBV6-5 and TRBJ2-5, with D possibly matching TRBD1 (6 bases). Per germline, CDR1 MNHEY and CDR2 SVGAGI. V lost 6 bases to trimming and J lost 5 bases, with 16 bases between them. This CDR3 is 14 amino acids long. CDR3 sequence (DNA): TGTGCCAGCAGACAGGGTAGGGGTTGGGAGACCCAGTACTTC. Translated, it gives CASRQGRGWETQYF.

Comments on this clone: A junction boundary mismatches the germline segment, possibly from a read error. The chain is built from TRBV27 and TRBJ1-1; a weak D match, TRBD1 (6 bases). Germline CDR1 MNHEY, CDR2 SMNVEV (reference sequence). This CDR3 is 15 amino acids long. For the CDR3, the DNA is TGTGCCAGCAGTCCGCTTGAGGAGGGGGGGACGGAAGTTTTCTTT. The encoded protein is CASSPLEEGGTEVFF.

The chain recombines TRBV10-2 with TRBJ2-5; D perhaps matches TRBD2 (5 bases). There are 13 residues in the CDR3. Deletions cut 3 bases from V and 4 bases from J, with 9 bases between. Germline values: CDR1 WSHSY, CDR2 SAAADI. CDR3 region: CASSEKGGETQYF. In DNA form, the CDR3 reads TGCGCCAGCAGTGAAAAAGGAGGAGAGACCCAGTACTTC.

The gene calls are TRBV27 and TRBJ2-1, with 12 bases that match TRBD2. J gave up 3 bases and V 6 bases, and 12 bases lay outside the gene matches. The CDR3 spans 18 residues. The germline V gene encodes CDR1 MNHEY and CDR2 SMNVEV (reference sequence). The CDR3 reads CASRRASGRALIYNEQFF. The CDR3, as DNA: TGTGCCAGCAGGCGGGCTAGCGGGAGGGCCCTGATCTACAATGAGCAGTTCTTC.

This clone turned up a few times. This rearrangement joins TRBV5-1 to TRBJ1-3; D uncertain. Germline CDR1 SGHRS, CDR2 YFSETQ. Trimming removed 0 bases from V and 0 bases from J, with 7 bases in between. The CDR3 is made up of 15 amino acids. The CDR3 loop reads CASSLGPNSGNTIYF. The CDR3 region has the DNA TGCGCCAGCAGCTTGGGTCCCAACTCTGGAAACACCATATATTTT. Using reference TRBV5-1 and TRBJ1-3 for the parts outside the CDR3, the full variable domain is KAGVTQTPRYLIKTRGQQVTLSCSPISGHRSVSWYQQTPGQGLQFLFEYFSETQRNKGNFPGRFSGRQFSNSRSEMNVSTLELGDSALYLCASSLGPNSGNTIYFGEGSWLTVV.

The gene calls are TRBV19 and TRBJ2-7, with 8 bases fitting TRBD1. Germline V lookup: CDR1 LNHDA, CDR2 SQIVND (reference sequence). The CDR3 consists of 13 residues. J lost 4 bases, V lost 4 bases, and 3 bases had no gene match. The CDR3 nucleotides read TGTGCCAGTAGTACGGACAGGGAGTACGAGCAGTACTTC. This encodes CASSTDREYEQYF.

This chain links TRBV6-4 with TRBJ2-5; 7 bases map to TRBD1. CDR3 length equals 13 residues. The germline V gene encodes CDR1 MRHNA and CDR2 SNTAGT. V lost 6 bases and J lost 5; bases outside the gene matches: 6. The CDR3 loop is CASSPDRDETQYF. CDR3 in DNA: TGTGCCAGCAGCCCAGACAGGGACGAGACCCAGTACTTC.

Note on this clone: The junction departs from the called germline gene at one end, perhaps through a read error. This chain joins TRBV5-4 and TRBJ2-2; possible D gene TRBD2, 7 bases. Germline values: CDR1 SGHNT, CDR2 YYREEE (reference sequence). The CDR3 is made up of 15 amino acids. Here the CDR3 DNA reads TGTGCCAGCAGCTCCAGGGGAGGGAACGCCGGGGAGCTGTTTTTT. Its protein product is CASSSRGGNAGELFF.

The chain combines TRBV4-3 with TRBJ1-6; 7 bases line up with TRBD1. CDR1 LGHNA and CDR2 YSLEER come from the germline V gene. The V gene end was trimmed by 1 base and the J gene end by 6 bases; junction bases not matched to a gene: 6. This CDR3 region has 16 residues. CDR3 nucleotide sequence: TGCGCCAGCAGCCAAGTTCTAGGGGGCTTTAATTCACCCCTCCACTTT. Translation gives CASSQVLGGFNSPLHF.

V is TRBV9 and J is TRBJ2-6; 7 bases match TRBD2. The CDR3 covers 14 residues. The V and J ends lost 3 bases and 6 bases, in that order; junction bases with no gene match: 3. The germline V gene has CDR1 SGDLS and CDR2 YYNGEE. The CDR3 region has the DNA TGTGCCAGCAGCGGGGGGGGAATGGCCAACGTCCTGACTTTC. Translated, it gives CASSGGGMANVLTF.

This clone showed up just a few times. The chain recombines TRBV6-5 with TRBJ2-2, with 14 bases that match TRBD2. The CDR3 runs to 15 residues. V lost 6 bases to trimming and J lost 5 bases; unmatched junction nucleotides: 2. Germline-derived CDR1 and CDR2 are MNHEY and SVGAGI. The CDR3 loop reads CASRGTSGRTGELFF. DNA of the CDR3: TGTGCCAGCAGGGGGACTAGCGGGAGAACCGGGGAGCTGTTTTTT.

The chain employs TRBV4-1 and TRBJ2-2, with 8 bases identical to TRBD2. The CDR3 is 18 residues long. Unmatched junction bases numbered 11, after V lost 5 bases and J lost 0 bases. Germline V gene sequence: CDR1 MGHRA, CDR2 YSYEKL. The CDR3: CASSDRGGLYANTGELFF. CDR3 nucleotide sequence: TGCGCCAGCAGCGACCGGGGGGGTCTTTACGCGAACACCGGGGAGCTGTTTTTT.

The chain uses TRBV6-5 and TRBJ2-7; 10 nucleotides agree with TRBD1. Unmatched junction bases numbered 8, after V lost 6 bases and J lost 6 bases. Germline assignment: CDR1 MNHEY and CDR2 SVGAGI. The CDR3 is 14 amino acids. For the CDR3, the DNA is TGTGCCAGCAGACAGGGACAGGGGAACAGCGAGCAGTACTTC. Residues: CASRQGQGNSEQYF.

DNA for the CDR3: TGCAGTGCGCTCACAGGAGTCGCTTTCTTT. It encodes CSALTGVAFF. The chain combines TRBV20-1 with TRBJ1-1; possibly TRBD1 for D (5 bases). V dropped 6 bases and J dropped 11 bases, with 13 bases sitting between them. The CDR3 is 10 amino acids. From germline, CDR1 is DFQATT and CDR2 SNEGSKA (reference sequence).

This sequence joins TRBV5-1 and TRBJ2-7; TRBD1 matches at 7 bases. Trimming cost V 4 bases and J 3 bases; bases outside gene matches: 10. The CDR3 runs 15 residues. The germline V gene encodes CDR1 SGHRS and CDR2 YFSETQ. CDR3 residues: CASSGAYQGDYEQYF. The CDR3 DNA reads TGCGCCAGCAGCGGGGCGTACCAGGGGGACTACGAGCAGTACTTC. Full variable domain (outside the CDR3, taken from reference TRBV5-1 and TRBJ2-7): KAGVTQTPRYLIKTRGQQVTLSCSPISGHRSVSWYQQTPGQGLQFLFEYFSETQRNKGNFPGRFSGRQFSNSRSEMNVSTLELGDSALYLCASSGAYQGDYEQYFGPGTRLTVT.

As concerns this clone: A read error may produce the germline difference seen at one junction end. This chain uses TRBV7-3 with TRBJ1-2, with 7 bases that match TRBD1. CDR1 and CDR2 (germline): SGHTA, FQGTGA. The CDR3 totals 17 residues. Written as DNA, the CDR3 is TGTGCCAGCAGCTTGACAGGGTCTTTAGCGGCTAACTCTGGCTACACCTTC. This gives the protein CASSLTGSLAANSGYTF.

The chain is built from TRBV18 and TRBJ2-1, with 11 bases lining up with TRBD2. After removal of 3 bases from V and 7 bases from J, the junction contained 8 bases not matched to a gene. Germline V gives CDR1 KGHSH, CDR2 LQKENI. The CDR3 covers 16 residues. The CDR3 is CASSPRVTSGSNEQFF. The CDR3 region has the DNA TGTGCCAGCTCACCCCGGGTAACTAGCGGGAGTAATGAGCAGTTCTTC.

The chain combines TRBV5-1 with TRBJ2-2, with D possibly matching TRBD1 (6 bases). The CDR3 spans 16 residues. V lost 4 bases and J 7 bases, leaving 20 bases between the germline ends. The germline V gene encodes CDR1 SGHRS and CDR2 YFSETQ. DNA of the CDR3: TGCGCCAGCAGCCCTCGGACAGCCCGAAACGACGGGGAGCTGTTTTTT. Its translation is CASSPRTARNDGELFF.

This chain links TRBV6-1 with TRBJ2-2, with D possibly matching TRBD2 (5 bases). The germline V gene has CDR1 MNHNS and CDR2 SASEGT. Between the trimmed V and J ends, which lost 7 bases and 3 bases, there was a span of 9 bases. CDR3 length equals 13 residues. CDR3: CASNEGHTGELFF. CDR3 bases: TGTGCCAGCAATGAGGGCCACACCGGGGAGCTGTTTTTT.

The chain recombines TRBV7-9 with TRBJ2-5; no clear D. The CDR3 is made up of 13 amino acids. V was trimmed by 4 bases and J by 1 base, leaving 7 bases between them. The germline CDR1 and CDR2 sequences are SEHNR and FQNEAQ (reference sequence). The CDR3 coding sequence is TGTGCCAGCAGCTGGTGGGCCCAAGAGACCCAGTACTTC. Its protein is CASSWWAQETQYF.